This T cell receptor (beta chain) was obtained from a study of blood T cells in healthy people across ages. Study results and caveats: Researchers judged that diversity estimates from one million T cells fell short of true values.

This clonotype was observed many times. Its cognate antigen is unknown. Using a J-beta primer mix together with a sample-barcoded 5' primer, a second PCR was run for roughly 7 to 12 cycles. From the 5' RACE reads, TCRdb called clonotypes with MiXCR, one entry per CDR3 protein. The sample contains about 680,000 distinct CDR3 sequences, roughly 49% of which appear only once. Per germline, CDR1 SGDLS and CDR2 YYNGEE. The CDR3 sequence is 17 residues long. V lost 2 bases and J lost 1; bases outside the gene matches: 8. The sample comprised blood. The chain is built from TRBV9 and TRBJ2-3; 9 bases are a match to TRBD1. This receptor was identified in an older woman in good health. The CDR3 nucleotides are TGTGCCAGCAGCGTGAGGCCCCGGGACAGGGGCACAGATACGCAGTATTTT. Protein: CASSVRPRDRGTDTQYF.